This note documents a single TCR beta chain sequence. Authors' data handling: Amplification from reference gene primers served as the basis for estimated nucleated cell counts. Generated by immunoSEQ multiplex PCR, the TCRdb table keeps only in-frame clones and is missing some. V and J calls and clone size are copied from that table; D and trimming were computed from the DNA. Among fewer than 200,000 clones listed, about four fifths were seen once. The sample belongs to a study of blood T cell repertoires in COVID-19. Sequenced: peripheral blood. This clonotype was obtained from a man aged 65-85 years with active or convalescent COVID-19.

Here the CDR3 DNA reads TGTGCCAGCACCCCGCCGGGGGAGGGCTCCTACGAGCAGTACTTC. Translated, it gives CASTPPGEGSYEQYF. This chain connects TRBV6-2 or TRBV6-3 to TRBJ2-7, with TRBD2 matching over 7 bases. Germline V gene lookup returns CDR1 MNHEY and CDR2 SVGEGT. The CDR3 has 15 amino acids. The V gene end was trimmed by 7 bases and the J gene end by 0 bases; junction bases not matched to a gene: 9.